One sample yielded the 7 T cell receptor beta chains listed below, sequenced in a study of T cells in Graves' hyperthyroidism and ophthalmopathy. RNA transcripts yielded amplified TCR beta CDR3 regions. Primed by the HTBI set, a first-round RT-PCR was run on the TCR CDR3. TCRdb passed the multiplex PCR reads through MiXCR, listing each CDR3 protein once. The sample yields roughly 580,000 distinct CDR3 sequences, 35% to 55% seen once. The sequencing input was peripheral blood or thyroid tissue (not recorded which). The receptors come from a woman under 30 with Graves' hyperthyroidism.

This clonotype was recorded a few times. This rearrangement joins TRBV9 to TRBJ2-5, with 12 positions matching TRBD2. Germline assignment: CDR1 SGDLS and CDR2 YYNGEE. The CDR3 consists of 17 residues. V gave up 3 bases and J gave up 5 bases; unmatched junction bases: 11. The CDR3 sequence is CASSARPSGRAGETQYF. The DNA for the CDR3 is TGTGCCAGCAGCGCACGCCCTAGCGGGAGGGCCGGGGAGACCCAGTACTTC.

In this sample, this clonotype turned up once. A much larger clonotype is one base distant, so this may be a read error. This rearrangement joins TRBV7-8 to TRBJ2-6; D ambiguous. The V end was cut by 4 bases, the J end by 6 bases, with 4 bases between. The CDR3 spans 12 residues. Germline values: CDR1 SGHVS, CDR2 FQNEAQ. This chain's CDR3 is CASSSEANVLTF. As DNA, the CDR3 is TGTGCCAGCAGCTCGGAGGCCAACGTCCTGACTTTC.

CDR3 protein: CAFDSYTEAFF. The CDR3 DNA reads as TGTGCCTTTGACAGCTACACTGAAGCTTTCTTT. This chain connects TRBV25-1 to TRBJ1-1; tentative D call: TRBD1 (5 bases). This CDR3 is built from 11 residues. Trimming removed 11 bases from V and 3 bases from J, with 10 bases in between. The germline V gene has CDR1 MGHDK and CDR2 SYGVNS.

With regard to this clonotype: This could be a read error, since a much larger clone is one nucleotide away. The rearrangement uses TRBV2 and TRBJ2-2, with D perhaps TRBD2 (5 bases). This CDR3 is 14 amino acids long. CDR1 is SNHLY, CDR2 FYNNEI, per germline. For the CDR3, the DNA is TGTACCAGCAGTGCACCCCTAGCTGTTGGGGAGCTGTTTTTT. This gives the protein CTSSAPLAVGELFF.

The J gene is TRBJ2-7, the V gene TRBV19; 7 nucleotides agree with TRBD2. Germline lookup yields CDR1 LNHDA and CDR2 SQIVND (reference sequence). This CDR3 is built from 15 residues. After removal of 3 bases from V and 2 bases from J, the junction contained 7 bases not matched to a gene. CDR3 DNA: TGTGCCAGTAGTATCAGCGGGGCGCCGACCTACGAGCAGTACTTC. Its protein is CASSISGAPTYEQYF.

The chain has TRBV14 and TRBJ2-7; 8 bases match TRBD1. The J call may be mistaken, given a closer DNA end match to TRBJ1-2. The germline CDR1 and CDR2 sequences are SGHDN and FVKESK. This CDR3 has 14 residues. Here the CDR3 reads CASSITGTGVGYTF. CDR3 DNA: TGTGCCAGCAGCATAACCGGGACAGGTGTTGGCTACACCTTC.

This clonotype was observed a few times. The V and J genes are TRBV5-1 and TRBJ1-6, with D unresolved. CDR1 and CDR2 (germline): SGHRS, YFSETQ. The CDR3 sequence is 14 residues long. Deletions cut 0 bases from V and 7 bases from J, with 8 bases between. The CDR3 DNA reads TGCGCCAGCAGCTTGGTATGGGAAAATTCACCCCTCCACTTT. Translation: CASSLVWENSPLHF.